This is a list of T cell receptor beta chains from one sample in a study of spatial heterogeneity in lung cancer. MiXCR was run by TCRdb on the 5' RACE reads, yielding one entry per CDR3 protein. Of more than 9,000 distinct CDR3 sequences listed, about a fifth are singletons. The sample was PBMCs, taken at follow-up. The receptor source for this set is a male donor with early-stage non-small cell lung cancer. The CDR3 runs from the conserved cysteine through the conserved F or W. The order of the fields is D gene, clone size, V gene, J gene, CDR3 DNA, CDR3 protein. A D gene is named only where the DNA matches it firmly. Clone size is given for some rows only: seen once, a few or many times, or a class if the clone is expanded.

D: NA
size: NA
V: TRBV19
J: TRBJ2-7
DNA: TGTGCCAGTAGTGCCCGGGGCCTCGGGGACAAGCAGTACTTC
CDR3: CASSARGLGDKQYF

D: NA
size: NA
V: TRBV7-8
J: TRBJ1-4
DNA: TGTGCCAGCAGTTCCACAAGTAGTGCAACTAATGAAAAACTGTTTTTT
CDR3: CASSSTSSATNEKLFF

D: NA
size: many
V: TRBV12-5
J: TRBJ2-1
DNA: TGTGCTAGTGGTTTGTCAGGGGGGGGTGGTGAGCAGTTCTTC
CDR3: CASGLSGGGGEQFF

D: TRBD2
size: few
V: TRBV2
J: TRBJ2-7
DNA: TGTGCCAGCAGTGAAATATCTAGCGGGGGGCTCTCCTACGAGCAGTACTTC
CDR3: CASSEISSGGLSYEQYF

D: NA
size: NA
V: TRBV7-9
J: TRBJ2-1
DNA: TGTGCCAGCAGCTCCACCCCCCGGGTGGGCGACAATGAGCAGTTCTTC
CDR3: CASSSTPRVGDNEQFF

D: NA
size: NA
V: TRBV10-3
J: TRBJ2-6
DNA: TGTGCCATCAGTGACCCACCATTGGTTTCTGGGGCCAACGTCCTGACTTTC
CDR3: CAISDPPLVSGANVLTF

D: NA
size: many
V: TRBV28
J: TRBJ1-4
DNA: TGTGCCAGCAGCGGGGCGGATAATTTTGAAAAACTGTTTTTT
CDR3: CASSGADNFEKLFF

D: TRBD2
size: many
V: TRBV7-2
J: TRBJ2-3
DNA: TGTGCCAGCAGCTTAGGAAGCGGGGGGGCCCGGAATACGCAGTATTTT
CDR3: CASSLGSGGARNTQYF

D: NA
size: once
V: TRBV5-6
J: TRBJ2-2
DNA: TGTGCCAGCAGCTTGTCAGCTACCGGGGAGCTGTTTTTT
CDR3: CASSLSATGELFF

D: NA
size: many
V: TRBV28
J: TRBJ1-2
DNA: TGTGCCAGCAGTTTAAGGGAAGAGGACTATGGCTACACCTTC
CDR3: CASSLREEDYGYTF

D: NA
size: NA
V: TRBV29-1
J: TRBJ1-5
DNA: TGCAGCATTGAAGTACAGGCTAATCAGCCCCAGCATTTT
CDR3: CSIEVQANQPQHF

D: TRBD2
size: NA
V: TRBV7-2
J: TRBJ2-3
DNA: TGTGCCAGCAGCCCACGGCGGCGGGGGTCTAGTGGGACAGATACGCAGTATTTT
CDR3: CASSPRRRGSSGTDTQYF

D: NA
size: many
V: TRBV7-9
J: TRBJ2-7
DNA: TGTGCCAGCATACAGGGTCACGAGCAGTACTTC
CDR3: CASIQGHEQYF

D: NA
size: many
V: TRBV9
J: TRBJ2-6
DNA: TGTGCCAGCAGTCTCACATCTCGCAGCTCTGGGGCCAACGTCCTGACTTTC
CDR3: CASSLTSRSSGANVLTF

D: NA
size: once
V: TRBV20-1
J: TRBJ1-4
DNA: TGCAGTGCTAGAGAACGGCAGGGGACTAATGAAAAACTGTTTTTT
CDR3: CSARERQGTNEKLFF

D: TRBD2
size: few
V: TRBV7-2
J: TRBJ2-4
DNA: TGTGCCAGCAGTCTAGCGGGGGCGGGCAAAAACATTCAGTACTTC
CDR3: CASSLAGAGKNIQYF

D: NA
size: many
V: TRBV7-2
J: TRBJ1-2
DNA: TGTGCCAGCAGCTTAGATCAGGGCACCTATGGCTACACCTTC
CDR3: CASSLDQGTYGYTF

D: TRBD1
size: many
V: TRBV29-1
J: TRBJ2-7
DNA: TGCAGCGGAACCAGGGGGCTAGACGAGCAGTACTTC
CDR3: CSGTRGLDEQYF

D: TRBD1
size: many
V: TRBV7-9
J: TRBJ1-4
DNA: TGTGCCAGCAGCCCAGGGACAGTGGGCGGCGGGACACTGTTTTTT
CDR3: CASSPGTVGGGTLFF

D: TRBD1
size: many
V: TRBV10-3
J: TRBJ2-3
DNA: TGTGCCACCGGGGGGACAGGGGGCGAGACGCAGTATTTT
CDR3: CATGGTGGETQYF

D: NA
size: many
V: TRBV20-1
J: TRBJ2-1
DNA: TGCAGTGCTAGGACAGTGAGCTCCTACAATGAGCAGTTCTTC
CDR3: CSARTVSSYNEQFF

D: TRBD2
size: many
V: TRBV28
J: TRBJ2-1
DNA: TGTGCCAGCAGTTCCCAACGTTCGGGGGGCAATGAGCAGTTCTTC
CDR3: CASSSQRSGGNEQFF

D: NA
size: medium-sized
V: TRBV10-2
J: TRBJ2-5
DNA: TGCGCCAGCAGTGAGTCGAAGTTTGAGACCCAGTACTTC
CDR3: CASSESKFETQYF

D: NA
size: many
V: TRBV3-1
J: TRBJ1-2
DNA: TGTGCCAGCAGTGCAGGGAATGATGGCTACACCTTC
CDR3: CASSAGNDGYTF

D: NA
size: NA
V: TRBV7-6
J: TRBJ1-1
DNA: TGTGCCAGCAGCGGGACACAGAACACTGAAGCTTTCTTT
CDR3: CASSGTQNTEAFF

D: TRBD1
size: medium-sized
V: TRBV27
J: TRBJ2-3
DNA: TGTCGAATTCCGGGACAGAGTAGCACAGATACGCAGTATTTT
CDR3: CRIPGQSSTDTQYF

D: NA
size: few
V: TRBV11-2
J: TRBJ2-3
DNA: TGTGCCAGCAGCCCCCAGACGGGGCGTCCGACAGATACGCAGTATTTT
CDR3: CASSPQTGRPTDTQYF

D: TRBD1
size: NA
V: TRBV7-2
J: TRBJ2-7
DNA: TGTGCCAGCAGTTCGGACAGGGCCGCCTACGAGCAGTACTTC
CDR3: CASSSDRAAYEQYF

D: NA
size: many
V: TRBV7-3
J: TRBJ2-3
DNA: TGTGCCAGCAGCTCCAACACAGATACGCAGTATTTT
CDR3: CASSSNTDTQYF

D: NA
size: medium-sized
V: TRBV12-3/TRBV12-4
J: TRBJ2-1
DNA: TGTGCCAGCAGTTTGCTCCGGGACACCCTCTTC
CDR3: CASSLLRDTLF

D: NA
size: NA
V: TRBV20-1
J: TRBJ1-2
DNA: TGCAGTGCCCCCCCCCCTGGCTACACCTTC
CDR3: CSAPPPGYTF

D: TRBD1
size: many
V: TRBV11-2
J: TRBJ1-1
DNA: TGTGCCAGCAGCTTCGAACTAGGAGCGACAGGGCAGGGACGGTCGAACACTGAAGCTTTCTTT
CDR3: CASSFELGATGQGRSNTEAFF

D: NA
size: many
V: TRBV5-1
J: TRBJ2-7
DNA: TGCGCCAGCAGCTTCGGACCCCGCTACGAGCAGTACTTC
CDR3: CASSFGPRYEQYF

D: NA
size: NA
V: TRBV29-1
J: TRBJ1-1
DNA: TGCAGCGCACCGGGTGGTCGCACTGAAGCTTTCTTT
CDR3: CSAPGGRTEAFF

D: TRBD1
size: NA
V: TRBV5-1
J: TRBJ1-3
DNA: TGCGCCAGCAGCACACAGGGGGCTGCCTCTGGAAACACCATATATTTT
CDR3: CASSTQGAASGNTIYF

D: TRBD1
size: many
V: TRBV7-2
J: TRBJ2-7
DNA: TGTGCCAGCAGCTCCGGGACAGGTGCGAAGTACTTC
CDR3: CASSSGTGAKYF

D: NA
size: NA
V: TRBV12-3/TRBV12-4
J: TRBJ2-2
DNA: TGTGCCAGCAGTTTAGGTGGGATCAGAACCGGGGAGCTGTTTTTT
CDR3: CASSLGGIRTGELFF

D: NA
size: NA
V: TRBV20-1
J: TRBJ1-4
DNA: TGCAGTGCGGAGGCCCAGGGAGCAACTAATGAAAAACTGTTTTTT
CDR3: CSAEAQGATNEKLFF

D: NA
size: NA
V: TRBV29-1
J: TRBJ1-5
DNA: TGCAGCGTTGTGGCGGGGGCGGCCCAGCATTTT
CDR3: CSVVAGAAQHF

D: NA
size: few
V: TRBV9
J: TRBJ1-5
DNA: TGTGCCAGCAGCGGGAGGGGTCTCAATCAGCCCCAGCATTTT
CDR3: CASSGRGLNQPQHF